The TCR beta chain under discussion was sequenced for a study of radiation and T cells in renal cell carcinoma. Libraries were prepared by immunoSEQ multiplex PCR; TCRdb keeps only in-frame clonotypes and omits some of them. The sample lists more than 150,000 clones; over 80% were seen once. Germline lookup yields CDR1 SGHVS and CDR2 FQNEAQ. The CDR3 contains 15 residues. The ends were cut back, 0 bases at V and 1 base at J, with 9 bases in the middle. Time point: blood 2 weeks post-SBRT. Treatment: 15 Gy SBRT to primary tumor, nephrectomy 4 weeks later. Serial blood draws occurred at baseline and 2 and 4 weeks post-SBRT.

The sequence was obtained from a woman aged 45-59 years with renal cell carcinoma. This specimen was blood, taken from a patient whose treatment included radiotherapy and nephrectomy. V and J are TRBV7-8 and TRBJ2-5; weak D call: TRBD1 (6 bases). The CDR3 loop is CASSLAGAGQETQYF. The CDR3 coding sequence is TGTGCCAGCAGCTTAGCGGGGGCGGGCCAAGAGACCCAGTACTTC.